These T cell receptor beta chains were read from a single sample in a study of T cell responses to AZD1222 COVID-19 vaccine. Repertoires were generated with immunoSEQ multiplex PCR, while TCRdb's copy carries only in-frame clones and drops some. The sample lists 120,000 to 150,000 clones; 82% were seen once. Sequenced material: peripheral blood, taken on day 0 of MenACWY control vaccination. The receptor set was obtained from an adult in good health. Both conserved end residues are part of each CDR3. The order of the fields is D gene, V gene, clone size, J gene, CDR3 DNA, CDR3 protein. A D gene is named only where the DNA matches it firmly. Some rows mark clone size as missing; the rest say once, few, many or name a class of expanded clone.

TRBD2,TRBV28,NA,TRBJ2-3,TGTGCCAGCAGTTTCTCTGGATGGTCCGGGGGGGATGAAGATACGCAGTATTTT,CASSFSGWSGGDEDTQYF
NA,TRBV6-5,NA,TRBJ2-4,TGTGCCAGCAGTTACGAGGGAAGAAACATTCAGTACTTC,CASSYEGRNIQYF
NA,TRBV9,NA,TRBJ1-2,TGTGCCAGCAGCGTAGGGGCAGGACCCTATGGCTACACCTTC,CASSVGAGPYGYTF
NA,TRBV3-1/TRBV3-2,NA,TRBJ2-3,TGTGCCAGCAGCCAAGTCACAGTCGGGCTAGATACGCAGTATTTT,CASSQVTVGLDTQYF
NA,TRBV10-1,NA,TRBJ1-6,TGCGCCAGCAGTGAGTCGTTCTCACCCCTCCACTTT,CASSESFSPLHF
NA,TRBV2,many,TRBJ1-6,TGTGCCAGCAGTCAAGAGGGCAGGACTAATTCACCCCTCCACTTT,CASSQEGRTNSPLHF
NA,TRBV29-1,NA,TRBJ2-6,TGCAGCGTTGGGGGACCGACCGCTGGGGCCAACGTCCTGACTTTC,CSVGGPTAGANVLTF
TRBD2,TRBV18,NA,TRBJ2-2,TGTGCCAGCTCACCGATAGGACTAGGAGAGCTGTTTTTT,CASSPIGLGELFF
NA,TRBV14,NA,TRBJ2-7,TGTGCCAGCAGCCGAGCCTACGAGCAGTACTTC,CASSRAYEQYF
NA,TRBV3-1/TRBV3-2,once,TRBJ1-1,TGTGCCAGCAGCCAAACAGAACAGAACACTGAAGCTTTCTTT,CASSQTEQNTEAFF
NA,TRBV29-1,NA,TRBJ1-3,TGCAGCGTTGAGGCCCCTGGAAACACCATATATTTT,CSVEAPGNTIYF
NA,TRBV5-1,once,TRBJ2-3,TGCGCCTCTGGGAAGGAGTTGATTTCAGATACGCAGTATTTT,CASGKELISDTQYF
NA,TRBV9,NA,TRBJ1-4,TGTGCCAGCAGCTCACGGGGTTCCCACCCAACTAATGAAAAACTGTTTTTT,CASSSRGSHPTNEKLFF
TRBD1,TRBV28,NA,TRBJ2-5,TGTGCCAGCAGTCCCCCGACAGGGGGAGAGACCCAGTACTTC,CASSPPTGGETQYF
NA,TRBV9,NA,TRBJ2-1,TGTGCCAGCAGCCCTCGCGGGCAGAACACCTACAATGAGCAGTTCTTC,CASSPRGQNTYNEQFF
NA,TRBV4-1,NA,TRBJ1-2,TGCGCCAGCAGCCAACCCACACAGAAAGAATATGGCTACACCTTC,CASSQPTQKEYGYTF
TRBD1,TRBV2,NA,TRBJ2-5,TGTGCCAGCAGCCTATCGGGACAGGGCGGAGAGACCCAGTACTTC,CASSLSGQGGETQYF
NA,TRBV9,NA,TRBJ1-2,TGTGCCAGCAGCGCCTACAGGTCAACTAACTATGGCTACACCTTC,CASSAYRSTNYGYTF
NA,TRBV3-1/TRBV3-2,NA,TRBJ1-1,TGTGCCAGCAGCCAAGTCCGGGGGAACACTGAAGCTTTCTTT,CASSQVRGNTEAFF
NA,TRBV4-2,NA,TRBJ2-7,TGTGCCAGCAGCCAACCGGGTACTAGTATCTACGAGCAGTACTTC,CASSQPGTSIYEQYF
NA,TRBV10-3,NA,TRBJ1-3,TGTGCCATCAGTCAGGACGGTTCTGGAAACACCATATATTTT,CAISQDGSGNTIYF
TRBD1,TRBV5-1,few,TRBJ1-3,TGCGCCAGCAGCAGGACAGGGGGCAACTCTGGAAACACCATATATTTT,CASSRTGGNSGNTIYF
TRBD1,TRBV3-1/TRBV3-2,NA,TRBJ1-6,TGTGCCAGCAGCCAAAGTTCGGGACAGCCTAATTCACCCCTCCACTTT,CASSQSSGQPNSPLHF
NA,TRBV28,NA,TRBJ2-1,TGTGCCAGCAGTCCCCGTCAGGGGAGCTCCTACAATGAGCAGTTCTTC,CASSPRQGSSYNEQFF
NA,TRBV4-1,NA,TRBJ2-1,TGCGCCAGCAGCCAAGCTCTGTTAGGACAGCCGCAGTTCTTC,CASSQALLGQPQFF
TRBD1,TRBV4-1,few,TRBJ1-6,TGCGCCAGCAGCCAGGGACAGGGGGCAGACTATAATTCACCCCTCCACTTT,CASSQGQGADYNSPLHF
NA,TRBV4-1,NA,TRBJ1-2,TGCGCCAGCAGCCAAGACGGGGGTAGCTATGGCTACACCTTC,CASSQDGGSYGYTF
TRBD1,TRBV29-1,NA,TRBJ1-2,TGCAGCGTTGATCCCGGGGACAGGGTTTATGGCTACACCTTC,CSVDPGDRVYGYTF
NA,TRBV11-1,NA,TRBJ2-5,TGTGCCAGCAGCTCGTACAGGGACCAAGAGACCCAGTACTTC,CASSSYRDQETQYF
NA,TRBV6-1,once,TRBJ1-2,TGTGCCAGCAGTGAAGCGTGGACAGTCTATGGCTACACCTTC,CASSEAWTVYGYTF
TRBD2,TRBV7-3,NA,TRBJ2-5,TGTGCCAGCAGCTTAACGGGGCTAGCGGGGGGCCAAGAGACCCAGTACTTC,CASSLTGLAGGQETQYF
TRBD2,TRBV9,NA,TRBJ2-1,TGTGCCAGCAGCGTAGAGGCTAGCGGGGGGGTCAGGTCCTACAATGAGCAGTTCTTC,CASSVEASGGVRSYNEQFF